The rows below give T cell receptor beta chains drawn from one sample of a study of blood T cell repertoires in COVID-19. The protocol was immunoSEQ multiplex PCR, while the TCRdb copy is restricted to in-frame clones and leaves out a portion. There are some 72,000 clones in the sample; 86% occur only once, and less than 5% lies in the top ten. Sequenced material: peripheral blood. The receptors originated from a man aged 50-60 years with active or convalescent COVID-19. The CDR3 runs from the conserved cysteine through the conserved F or W. Fields, in order: J gene, clone size, D gene, V gene, CDR3 protein, CDR3 DNA. The D gene is left open where the match is weak. Only some rows state a clone size, as once, few, many or a class for expanded clones.

TRBJ1-6,.,.,TRBV14,CASSQGTAADSPLHF,TGTGCCAGCAGCCAAGGGACAGCAGCGGATTCACCCCTCCACTTT
TRBJ1-4,.,.,TRBV18,CASSPTSADLREKLFF,TGTGCCAGCTCACCGACTTCAGCAGACTTGAGGGAAAAACTGTTTTTT
TRBJ2-2,.,.,TRBV24-1,CATGPDTLGGELFF,TGTGCCACCGGACCGGACACCCTAGGCGGGGAGCTGTTTTTT
TRBJ2-1,.,TRBD1,TRBV28,CASSLHGTGIYNEQFF,TGTGCCAGCAGTTTACATGGGACAGGAATTTACAATGAGCAGTTCTTC
TRBJ2-2,.,TRBD1,TRBV7-8,CASSFARGTGDDGELFF,TGTGCCAGCAGCTTCGCCCGGGGGACAGGGGATGACGGGGAGCTGTTTTTT
TRBJ1-2,.,TRBD1,TRBV27,CASRPGGSQYGYTF,TGTGCCAGCAGGCCAGGGGGTTCACAGTATGGCTACACCTTC
TRBJ1-1,once,.,TRBV7-2,CASRVQGNTEAFF,TGTGCCAGCAGAGTACAGGGGAACACTGAAGCTTTCTTT
TRBJ2-7,.,.,TRBV10-2,CASSEFGYEQYF,TGCGCCAGCAGTGAGTTCGGCTACGAGCAGTACTTC
TRBJ1-4,.,TRBD1,TRBV7-9,CASGKGQENEKLFF,TGTGCCAGCGGGAAAGGACAGGAAAATGAAAAACTGTTTTTT
TRBJ1-5,.,.,TRBV19,CASSPDRGARQPQHF,TGTGCCAGTAGTCCGGACCGGGGAGCTCGCCAGCCCCAGCATTTT
TRBJ1-1,.,.,TRBV2,CASNLGYTEAFF,TGTGCCAGCAATCTGGGCTACACTGAAGCTTTCTTT
TRBJ1-2,.,.,TRBV4-1,CASSQDSGGSPYGYTF,TGCGCCAGCAGCCAAGATTCCGGGGGGTCTCCCTATGGCTACACCTTC
TRBJ2-7,once,TRBD2,TRBV2,CAIPGERGSYEQYF,TGTGCCATCCCCGGAGAGCGGGGGTCCTACGAGCAGTACTTC
TRBJ2-3,.,TRBD2,TRBV2,CASRPSGGGVSDTQYF,TGTGCCAGCAGACCAAGCGGGGGGGGAGTATCAGATACGCAGTATTTT
TRBJ1-2,.,TRBD1,TRBV27,CASSRDREPNYGYTF,TGTGCCAGCAGCCGAGACAGGGAACCCAACTATGGCTACACCTTC
TRBJ1-2,.,TRBD1,TRBV2,CASSTDRAYTF,TGTGCCAGCAGTACAGACAGGGCCTACACCTTC
TRBJ1-6,few,TRBD1,TRBV18,CASSITGVANSPLHF,TGTGCCAGCTCAATTACAGGGGTGGCTAATTCACCCCTCCACTTT
TRBJ2-7,.,.,TRBV7-9,CASSPRGATEQYF,TGTGCCAGCAGCCCACGCGGGGCGACTGAGCAGTACTTC
TRBJ1-1,.,.,TRBV13,CASSLGRGWGTEAFF,TGTGCCAGCAGCTTAGGAAGAGGGTGGGGCACTGAAGCTTTCTTT
TRBJ1-1,few,TRBD1,TRBV30,CAWSGQGARAEAFF,TGTGCCTGGAGCGGACAGGGGGCTCGGGCTGAAGCTTTCTTT
TRBJ2-5,.,TRBD2,TRBV5-8,CASSPTSFGTQYF,TGTGCCAGCAGCCCGACTAGCTTCGGGACCCAGTACTTC
TRBJ2-7,.,.,TRBV2,CASRGQSYEQYF,TGTGCCAGCAGAGGACAGTCCTACGAGCAGTACTTC
TRBJ1-2,.,TRBD1,TRBV5-5,CASSPDRVYGYTF,TGTGCCAGCAGCCCCGACAGGGTCTATGGCTACACCTTC
TRBJ1-5,.,.,TRBV19,CASSIVTGNSNQPQHF,TGTGCCAGTAGTATAGTGACGGGAAATAGCAATCAGCCCCAGCATTTT
TRBJ2-3,.,TRBD2,TRBV18,CASSPASSGGGDTQYF,TGTGCCAGCTCACCGGCGTCCAGCGGGGGCGGGGATACGCAGTATTTT
TRBJ1-6,few,.,TRBV3-1/TRBV3-2,CASSQAAGVGSPLHF,TGTGCCAGCAGCCAAGCCGCAGGGGTAGGTTCACCCCTCCACTTT
TRBJ2-3,.,TRBD2,TRBV25-1,CASSPPGLSTDTQYF,TGTGCCAGCAGTCCGCCGGGACTAAGCACAGATACGCAGTATTTT
TRBJ1-6,.,TRBD1,TRBV18,CASSGQGRLGNSPLHF,TGTGCCAGCTCAGGACAGGGGCGATTGGGTAATTCACCCCTCCACTTT
TRBJ2-2,once,.,TRBV6-5,CASRPGQSTGELFF,TGTGCCAGCAGGCCCGGACAGTCCACCGGGGAGCTGTTTTTT
TRBJ2-1,.,.,TRBV30,CAWSPGNYNEQFF,TGTGCCTGGAGTCCAGGGAACTACAATGAGCAGTTCTTC
TRBJ2-3,.,.,TRBV5-6,CASSLGLGATDTQYF,TGTGCCAGCAGCTTAGGTCTAGGGGCAACAGATACGCAGTATTTT
TRBJ2-3,.,.,TRBV5-1,CASSLATGSSDTQYF,TGCGCCAGCAGCTTGGCCACAGGTTCATCCGATACGCAGTATTTT
TRBJ1-2,.,.,TRBV7-2,CASSQEGRANYGYTF,TGTGCCAGCAGCCAAGAAGGTCGGGCTAACTATGGCTACACCTTC
TRBJ2-2,once,.,TRBV5-1,CASKPDNSANTGELFF,TGCGCCAGTAAACCCGACAATTCCGCGAACACCGGGGAGCTGTTTTTT
TRBJ2-5,.,TRBD2,TRBV3-1/TRBV3-2,CASSQGSGGETQYF,TGTGCCAGCAGCCAAGGATCGGGAGGGGAGACCCAGTACTTC
TRBJ2-3,.,TRBD2,TRBV10-1,CASSELAGGSTDTQYF,TGCGCCAGCAGTGAGCTAGCGGGGGGTAGCACAGATACGCAGTATTTT
TRBJ2-5,.,TRBD2,TRBV7-2,CASSYLAGEVQETQYF,TGTGCCAGCAGCTATCTAGCGGGGGAGGTCCAAGAGACCCAGTACTTC
TRBJ2-5,.,.,TRBV9,CASSNHRQETQYF,TGTGCCAGCAGCAACCATAGACAAGAGACCCAGTACTTC
TRBJ2-1,.,.,TRBV27,CASSFQATASYNEQFF,TGTGCCAGCAGTTTTCAGGCGACCGCCTCCTACAATGAGCAGTTCTTC
TRBJ1-4,once,TRBD1,TRBV27,CASKDRGAGNEKLFF,TGTGCCAGCAAGGACAGGGGGGCCGGGAATGAAAAACTGTTTTTT
TRBJ1-1,.,.,TRBV28,CASSLQGRNTEAFF,TGTGCCAGCAGTTTACAGGGAAGGAACACTGAAGCTTTCTTT